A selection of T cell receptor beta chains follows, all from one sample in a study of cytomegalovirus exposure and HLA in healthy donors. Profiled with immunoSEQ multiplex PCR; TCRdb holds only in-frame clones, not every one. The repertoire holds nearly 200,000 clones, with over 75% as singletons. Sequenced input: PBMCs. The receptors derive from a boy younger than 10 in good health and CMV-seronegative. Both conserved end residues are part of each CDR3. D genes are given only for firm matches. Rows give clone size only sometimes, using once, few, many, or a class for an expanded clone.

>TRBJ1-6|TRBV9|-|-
CASSGAGNYNSPLHF
TGTGCCAGCAGCGGGGCGGGCAACTATAATTCACCCCTCCACTTT
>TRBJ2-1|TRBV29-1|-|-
CSVGYRYNEQFF
TGCAGCGTTGGGTACAGATACAATGAGCAGTTCTTC
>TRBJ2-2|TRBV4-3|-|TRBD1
CASSPDPGTGGRSGELFF
TGCGCCAGCAGCCCTGACCCCGGGACAGGGGGGAGGTCCGGGGAGCTGTTTTTT
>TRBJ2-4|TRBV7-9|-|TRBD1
CASSHPGQGGNSQYF
TGTGCCAGCAGCCATCCGGGACAGGGAGGAAACAGTCAGTACTTC
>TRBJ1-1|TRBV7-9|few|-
CASSFLTEAFF
TGTGCCAGCAGCTTTCTGACTGAAGCTTTCTTT
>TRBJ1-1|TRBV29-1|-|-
CSVGMGRPVMNTEAFF
TGCAGCGTTGGGATGGGCAGACCCGTAATGAACACTGAAGCTTTCTTT
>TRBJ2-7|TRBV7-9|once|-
CASSLVTGEQYF
TGTGCCAGCAGCTTAGTGACAGGAGAGCAGTACTTC
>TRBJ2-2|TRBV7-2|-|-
CASSWRGGSTGELFF
TGTGCCAGCAGCTGGAGGGGGGGGTCCACCGGGGAGCTGTTTTTT
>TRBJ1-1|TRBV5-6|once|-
CATHGGNTEAFF
TGTGCCACCCACGGAGGGAACACTGAAGCTTTCTTT
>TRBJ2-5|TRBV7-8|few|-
CASSTGTWIRGTRETQYF
TGTGCCAGCAGCACCGGGACTTGGATTAGGGGCACCAGAGAGACCCAGTACTTC
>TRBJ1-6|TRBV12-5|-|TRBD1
CASVSGGSYNSPLHF
TGTGCTAGTGTCTCAGGGGGCTCCTATAATTCACCCCTCCACTTT
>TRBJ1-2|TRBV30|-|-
CAWSVGQPGYTF
TGTGCCTGGAGTGTTGGGCAGCCCGGCTACACCTTC
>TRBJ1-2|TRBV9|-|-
CASSVNNGILGIYGYTF
TGTGCCAGCAGCGTAAACAACGGGATCCTCGGGATCTATGGCTACACCTTC
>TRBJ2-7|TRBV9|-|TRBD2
CASSVGTSNEQYF
TGTGCCAGCAGCGTAGGGACTAGTAACGAGCAGTACTTC
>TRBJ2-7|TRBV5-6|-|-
CASNSRSLGDEQYF
TGTGCCAGCAATAGTCGATCCCTAGGGGACGAGCAGTACTTC
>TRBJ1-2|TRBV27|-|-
CASKGEANYGYTF
TGTGCCAGCAAGGGGGAAGCTAACTATGGCTACACCTTC
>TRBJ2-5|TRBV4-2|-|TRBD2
CASSQDPSGGRETQYF
TGTGCCAGCAGCCAAGATCCTAGCGGGGGCCGAGAGACCCAGTACTTC
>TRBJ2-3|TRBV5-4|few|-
CASIGGSGGDTQYF
TGTGCCAGTATTGGGGGGTCCGGCGGAGATACGCAGTATTTT
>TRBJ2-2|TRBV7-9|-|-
CASSQGIAGGTGELFF
TGTGCCAGCAGCCAGGGTATTGCTGGCGGCACCGGGGAGCTGTTTTTT
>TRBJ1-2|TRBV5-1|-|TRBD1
CASSLSAGGQTSYTF
TGCGCCAGCAGCTTGTCAGCAGGGGGGCAGACGAGCTACACCTTC
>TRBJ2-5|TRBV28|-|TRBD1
CASSILGWDSLSPETQYF
TGTGCCAGCAGTATATTAGGTTGGGACAGTCTCTCTCCAGAGACCCAGTACTTC
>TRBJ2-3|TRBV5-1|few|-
CASSPRGNTQYF
TGCGCCAGCAGCCCCAGGGGAAATACGCAGTATTTT
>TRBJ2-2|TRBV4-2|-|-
CASSQVLATGKGMNTGELFF
TGTGCCAGCAGCCAAGTCCTGGCCACAGGGAAAGGGATGAACACCGGGGAGCTGTTTTTT
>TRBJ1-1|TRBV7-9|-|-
CASSLQGLSTEAFF
TGTGCCAGCAGCTTACAGGGGTTGAGCACTGAAGCTTTCTTT
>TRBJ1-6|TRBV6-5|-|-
CARERGGWSPLHF
TGTGCCAGAGAAAGGGGGGGCTGGTCACCCCTCCACTTT
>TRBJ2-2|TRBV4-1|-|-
CASSQRQGNTGELFF
TGCGCCAGCAGCCAACGTCAGGGGAACACCGGGGAGCTGTTTTTT
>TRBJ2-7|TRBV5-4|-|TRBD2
CASSFRRERGYYEQYF
TGTGCCAGCAGCTTTCGCCGAGAGCGGGGCTACTACGAGCAGTACTTC
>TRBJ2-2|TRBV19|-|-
CASSIGAAGHTGELFF
TGTGCCAGTAGTATAGGAGCAGCAGGGCATACCGGGGAGCTGTTTTTT
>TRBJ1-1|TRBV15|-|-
CATSRDPGVGAEAFF
TGTGCCACCAGCAGAGATCCAGGGGTGGGGGCTGAAGCTTTCTTT
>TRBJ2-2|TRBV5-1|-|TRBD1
CASMDRANTGELFF
TGCGCCAGTATGGACAGGGCGAACACCGGGGAGCTGTTTTTT
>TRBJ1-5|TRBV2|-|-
CASSYAGTQPQHF
TGTGCCAGCAGTTACGCGGGGACCCAGCCCCAGCATTTT
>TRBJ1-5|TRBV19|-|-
CASSPDGQRFNQPQHF
TGTGCCAGTAGTCCCGATGGACAGAGATTCAATCAGCCCCAGCATTTT
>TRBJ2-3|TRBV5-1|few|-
CASSVGGDTQYF
TGCGCCAGCAGCGTAGGGGGAGATACGCAGTATTTT
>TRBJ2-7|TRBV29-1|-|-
CSARIQRRVNSYEQYF
TGCAGCGCCCGCATTCAGCGGCGGGTGAACTCCTACGAGCAGTACTTC
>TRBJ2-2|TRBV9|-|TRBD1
CASSRTGGRTGELFF
TGTGCCAGCAGCAGGACAGGGGGAAGAACCGGGGAGCTGTTTTTT
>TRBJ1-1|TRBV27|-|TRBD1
CASSFRQGVTEAFF
TGTGCCAGCAGTTTTAGACAGGGAGTCACTGAAGCTTTCTTT
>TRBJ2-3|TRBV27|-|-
CASSLSSSGTPPDTQYF
TGTGCCAGCAGTTTATCCTCGTCCGGGACTCCCCCAGATACGCAGTATTTT
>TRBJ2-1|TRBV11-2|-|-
CASSPGSVGGEQFF
TGTGCCAGCAGCCCCGGGTCCGTTGGCGGTGAGCAGTTCTTC
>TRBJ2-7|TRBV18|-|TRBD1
CASSPTGFSSYEQYF
TGTGCCAGCTCACCGACAGGGTTTAGCTCCTACGAGCAGTACTTC
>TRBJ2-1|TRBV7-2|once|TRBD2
CASSPEAGGNYNEQFF
TGTGCCAGCAGCCCTGAAGCGGGGGGAAACTACAATGAGCAGTTCTTC
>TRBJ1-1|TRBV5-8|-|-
CASSSIMNTEAFF
TGTGCCAGCAGCTCCATCATGAACACTGAAGCTTTCTTT
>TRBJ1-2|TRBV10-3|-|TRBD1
CAISVAGTGLSGYTF
TGTGCCATCTCGGTCGCAGGGACAGGGTTATCTGGCTACACCTTC
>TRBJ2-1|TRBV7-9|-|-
CASSLGRGSLMEQFF
TGTGCCAGCAGCTTAGGACGGGGATCGCTCATGGAGCAGTTCTTC
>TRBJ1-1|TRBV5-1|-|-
CASKSATAGDTEAFF
TGCGCCAGCAAGAGCGCCACCGCAGGGGACACTGAAGCTTTCTTT